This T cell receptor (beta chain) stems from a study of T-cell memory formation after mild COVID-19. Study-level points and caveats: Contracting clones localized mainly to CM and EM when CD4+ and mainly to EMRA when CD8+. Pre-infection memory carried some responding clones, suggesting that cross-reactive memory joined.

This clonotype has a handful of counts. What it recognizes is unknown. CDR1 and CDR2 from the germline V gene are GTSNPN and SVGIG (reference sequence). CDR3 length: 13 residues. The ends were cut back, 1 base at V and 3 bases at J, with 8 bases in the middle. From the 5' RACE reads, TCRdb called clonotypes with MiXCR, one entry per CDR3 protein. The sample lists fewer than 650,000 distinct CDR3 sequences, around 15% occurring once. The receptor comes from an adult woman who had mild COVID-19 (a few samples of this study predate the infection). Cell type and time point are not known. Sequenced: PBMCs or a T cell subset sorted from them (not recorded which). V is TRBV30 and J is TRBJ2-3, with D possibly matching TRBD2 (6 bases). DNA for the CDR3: TGTGCCTGGAGTGCCGCGGGAACAGATACGCAGTATTTT. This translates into CAWSAAGTDTQYF.